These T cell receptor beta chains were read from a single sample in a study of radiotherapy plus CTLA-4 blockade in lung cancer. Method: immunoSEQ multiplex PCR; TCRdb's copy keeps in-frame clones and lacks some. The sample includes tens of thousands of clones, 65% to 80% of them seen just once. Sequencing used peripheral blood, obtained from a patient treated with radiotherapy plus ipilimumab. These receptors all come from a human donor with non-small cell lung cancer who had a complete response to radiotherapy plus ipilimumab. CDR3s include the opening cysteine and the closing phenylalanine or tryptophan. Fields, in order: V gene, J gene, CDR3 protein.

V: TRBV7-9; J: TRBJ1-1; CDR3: CASSFTGSAGTEAFF
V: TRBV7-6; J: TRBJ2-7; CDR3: CASSLWGQSFYSYEQYF
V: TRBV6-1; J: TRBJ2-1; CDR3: CASSGQGTYNEQFF
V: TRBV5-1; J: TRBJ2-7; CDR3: CASSLSGAPYEQYF
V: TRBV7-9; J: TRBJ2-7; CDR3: CASSSGTRSYEQYF
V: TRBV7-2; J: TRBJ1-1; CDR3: CASSLQENTEAFF
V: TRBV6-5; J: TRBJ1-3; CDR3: CASSYLGSRAGNTIYF
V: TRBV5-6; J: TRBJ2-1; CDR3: CASSSWDSPSYNEQFF
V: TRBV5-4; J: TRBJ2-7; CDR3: CASSSTTGWYEQYF
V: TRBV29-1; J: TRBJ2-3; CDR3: CSVESRGARADTQYF
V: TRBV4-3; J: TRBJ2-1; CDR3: CASSQDRGLAGVRNEQFF
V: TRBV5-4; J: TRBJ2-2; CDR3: CASSLAQKNTGELFF
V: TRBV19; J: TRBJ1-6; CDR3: CASTGTGNSPLHF
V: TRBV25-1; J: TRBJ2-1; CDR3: CASSGKRSYNEQFF
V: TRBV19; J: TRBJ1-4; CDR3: CASRPPGQGEKLFF
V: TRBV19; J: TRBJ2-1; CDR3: CASSQPGTRGRNEQFF
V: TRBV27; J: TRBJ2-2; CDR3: CASRLSPTNTGELFF
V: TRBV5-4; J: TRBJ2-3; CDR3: CASSRNTDTQYF
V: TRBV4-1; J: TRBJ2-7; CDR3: CASSQDRATGTGSGEQYF
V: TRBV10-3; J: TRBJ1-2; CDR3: CAISESNLGGANGYTF
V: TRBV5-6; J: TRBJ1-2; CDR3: CASSLDTGLDSYTF
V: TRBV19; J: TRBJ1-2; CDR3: CASSIDRAYGYTF
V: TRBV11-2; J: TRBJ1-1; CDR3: CASSQQPDRVEAFF
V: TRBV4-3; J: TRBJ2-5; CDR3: CASSQGSAGAGETQYF
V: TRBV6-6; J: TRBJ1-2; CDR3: CASNPGVRDYTF
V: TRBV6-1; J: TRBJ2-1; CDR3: CASSVSGNSYNEQFF
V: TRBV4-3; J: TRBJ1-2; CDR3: CASSLGQGEYGYTF
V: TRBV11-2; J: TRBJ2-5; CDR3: CASSRDRDQETQYF
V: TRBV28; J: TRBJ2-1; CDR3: CASRPSGSGVNEQFF
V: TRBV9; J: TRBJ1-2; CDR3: CASSEGAGVLFGYTF